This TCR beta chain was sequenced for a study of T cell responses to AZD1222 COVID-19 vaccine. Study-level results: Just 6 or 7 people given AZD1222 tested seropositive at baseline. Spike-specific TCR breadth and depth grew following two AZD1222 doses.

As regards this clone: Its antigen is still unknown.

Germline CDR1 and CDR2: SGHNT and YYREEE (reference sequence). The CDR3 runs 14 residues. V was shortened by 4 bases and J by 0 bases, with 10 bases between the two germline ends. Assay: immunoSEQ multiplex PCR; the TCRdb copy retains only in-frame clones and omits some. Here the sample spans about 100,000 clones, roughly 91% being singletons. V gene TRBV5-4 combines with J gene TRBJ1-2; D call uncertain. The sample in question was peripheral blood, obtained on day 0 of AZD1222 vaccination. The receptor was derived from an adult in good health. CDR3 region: CASSPPGANYGYTF. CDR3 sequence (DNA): TGTGCCAGCAGCCCCCCCGGGGCTAACTATGGCTACACCTTC.